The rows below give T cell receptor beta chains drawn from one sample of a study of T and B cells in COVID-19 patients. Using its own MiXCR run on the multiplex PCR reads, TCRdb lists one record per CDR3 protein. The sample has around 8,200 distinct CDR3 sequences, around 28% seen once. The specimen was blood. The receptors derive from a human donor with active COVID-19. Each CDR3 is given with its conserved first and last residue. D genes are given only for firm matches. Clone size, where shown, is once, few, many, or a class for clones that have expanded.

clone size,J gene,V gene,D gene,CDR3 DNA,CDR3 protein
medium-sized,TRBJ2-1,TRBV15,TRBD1,TGTGCCACCCTGCCCCAGGGGGCGCAGGTTGAGCAGTTCTTC,CATLPQGAQVEQFF
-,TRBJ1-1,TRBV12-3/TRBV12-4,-,TGTGCCACCCCCAGAAGCGTTGTGTCCACTGAAGCTTTCTTT,CATPRSVVSTEAFF
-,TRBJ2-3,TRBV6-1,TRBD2,TGTGCCAGTACCCATGGAAGCGGGGGGGCAGATACGCAGTATTTT,CASTHGSGGADTQYF
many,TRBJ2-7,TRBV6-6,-,TGTGCCAGCAGTTACTGGGATCTCGGAAGGTACGAGCAGTACTTC,CASSYWDLGRYEQYF
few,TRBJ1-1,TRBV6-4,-,TGTGCCAGCAGTGACGGCGGTGGCGGCACTGAAGCTTTCTTT,CASSDGGGGTEAFF
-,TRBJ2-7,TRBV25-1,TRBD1,TGTGCCAGCAGGTCTCCGGGACAGGGACTCGAGCAGTACTTC,CASRSPGQGLEQYF
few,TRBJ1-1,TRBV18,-,TGTGCCAGCTCACCCCGGACCGAAGATGGGAGTGAAGCTTTCTTT,CASSPRTEDGSEAFF
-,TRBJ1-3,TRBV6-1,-,TGTGCCAGCGTCCGAAACACCATATATTTT,CASVRNTIYF
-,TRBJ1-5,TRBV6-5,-,TGTGCCAGCAGTTACGGAGGGCCGAGGGATCAGCCCCAGCATTTT,CASSYGGPRDQPQHF
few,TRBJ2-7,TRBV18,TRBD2,TGTGCCAGCTCATTAACTAGCGGGGCTAGCGAGCAGTACTTC,CASSLTSGASEQYF
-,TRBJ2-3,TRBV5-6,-,TGTGCCAGCAGCTTGGCCCTAGCGAAGTTTTCAGATACGCAGTATTTT,CASSLALAKFSDTQYF
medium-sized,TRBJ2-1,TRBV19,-,TGTGCCAGTAGTCTAGCGTTGAGCTACAATGAGCAGTTCTTC,CASSLALSYNEQFF
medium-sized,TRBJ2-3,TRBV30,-,TGTGCCTGGAATTCGGGCGATACGCAGTATTTT,CAWNSGDTQYF
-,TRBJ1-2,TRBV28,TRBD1,TGTGCCAGCAGTTACGTCGGGACAGGGGCCGCTACTCGATATGGCTACACCTTC,CASSYVGTGAATRYGYTF
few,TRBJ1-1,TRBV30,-,TGTGCCTGGAGTGTCGGTGGGAGAACTGAAGCTTTCTTT,CAWSVGGRTEAFF
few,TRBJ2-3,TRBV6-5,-,TGTGCCAGCCGAAAGAACTGGAAGACAGATACGCAGTATTTT,CASRKNWKTDTQYF
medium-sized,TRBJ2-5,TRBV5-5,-,TGTGCCAGCATCGGATGGGTCAGAAACCAAGAGACCCAGTACTTC,CASIGWVRNQETQYF
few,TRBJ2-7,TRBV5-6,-,TGTGCCAGCAGCTTGGGGCCGGGATCTATATCCTACGAGCAGTACTTC,CASSLGPGSISYEQYF
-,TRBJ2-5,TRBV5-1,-,TGCGCCAGCAGCTCCCTATCGGCCGAAGAGACCCAGTACTTC,CASSSLSAEETQYF
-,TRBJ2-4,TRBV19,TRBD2,TGTGCCAGTAGTATAGAGGGGAGTCCTAGCGGTCAATTAGCCAAAAACATTCAGTACTTC,CASSIEGSPSGQLAKNIQYF
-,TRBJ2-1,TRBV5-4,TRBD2,TGTGCCAGCAGCTTGGGAAGTAGCGGGAGTTACAATGAGCAGTTCTTC,CASSLGSSGSYNEQFF
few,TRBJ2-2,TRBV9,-,TGTGCCAGCAGCCCTGACAGCACCGGGGAGCTGTTTTTT,CASSPDSTGELFF
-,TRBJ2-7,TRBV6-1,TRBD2,TGTGCCAGCAGTGAAGCTCCTAGCGGGGGTGCCTACGAGCAGTACTTC,CASSEAPSGGAYEQYF
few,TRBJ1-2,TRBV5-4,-,TGTGCCAGCAGCGGTTCCGGGACAAATCCGTATGGCTACACCTTC,CASSGSGTNPYGYTF
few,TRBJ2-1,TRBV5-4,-,TGTGCCAGCAGCTTTCCCCCCATGTCGGCGCAGTTCTTC,CASSFPPMSAQFF
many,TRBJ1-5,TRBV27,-,TGTGCCAGCAGTTTTGATCGTAATCAGCCCCAGCATTTT,CASSFDRNQPQHF
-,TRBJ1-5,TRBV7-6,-,TGTGCCAGCAGCTTAGGGCGGAATCAGCCCCAGCATTTT,CASSLGRNQPQHF
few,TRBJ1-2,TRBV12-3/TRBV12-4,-,TGTGCCAGCAGTTTGGCAGCGAACTATGGCTACACCTTC,CASSLAANYGYTF
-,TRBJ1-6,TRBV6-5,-,TGTGCCAGCAGGGGGGGCATTGGGTCAAATTCACCCCTCCACTTT,CASRGGIGSNSPLHF
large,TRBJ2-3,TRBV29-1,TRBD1,TGCAGCGTCATCCCCTACCTGGGACAGGGTACAGATACGCAGTATTTT,CSVIPYLGQGTDTQYF
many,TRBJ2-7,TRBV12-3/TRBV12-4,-,TGTGCCAGCAGTTTTTCCGGGGCTGTCTACGAGCAGTACTTC,CASSFSGAVYEQYF
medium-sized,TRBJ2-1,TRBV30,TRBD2,TGTGCCTGCGAGCGGGAGGGGGTCAATGAGCAGTTCTTC,CACEREGVNEQFF
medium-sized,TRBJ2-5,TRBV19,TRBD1,TGTGCCAGTAGTATAGGCCAGGGGGCCCAAGAGACCCAGTACTTC,CASSIGQGAQETQYF
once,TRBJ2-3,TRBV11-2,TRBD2,TGTGCCAGCAGCTCACTTAGCGGGAGGAACACGCAGTATTTT,CASSSLSGRNTQYF
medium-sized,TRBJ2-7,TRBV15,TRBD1,TGTGCCACCAGCAGAGCAGGACAGGGGAGGAACGAGCAGTACTTC,CATSRAGQGRNEQYF
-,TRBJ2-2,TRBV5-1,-,TGCGCCAGCAGCTCACGACTAGAGACCCGCGGGGAGCTGTTTTTT,CASSSRLETRGELFF
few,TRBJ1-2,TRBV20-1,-,TGCAGTGCTCCGCTAGAGGCTAACTATGGCTACACCTTC,CSAPLEANYGYTF
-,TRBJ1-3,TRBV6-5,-,TGTGCCAGCAGTTACGCGGGACAATCGGGAAACACCATATATTTT,CASSYAGQSGNTIYF
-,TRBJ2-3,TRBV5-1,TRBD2,TGCGCCAGCAGCTTTCTGGGGGGGGATACGCAGTATTTT,CASSFLGGDTQYF
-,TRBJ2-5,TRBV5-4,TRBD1,TGTGCCAGCAGCATGGGACAGCAAGAGACCCAGTACTTC,CASSMGQQETQYF
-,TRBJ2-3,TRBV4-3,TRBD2,TGCGCCAGCAGCCAAGATCTGGCAGCGGGGGCCACAGATACGCAGTATTTT,CASSQDLAAGATDTQYF
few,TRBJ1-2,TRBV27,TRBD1,TGTGCCAGCAGTTTGACAGGGGGTAGGAATGGCTACACCTTC,CASSLTGGRNGYTF
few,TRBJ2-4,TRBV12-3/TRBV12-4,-,TGTGCCAGCAGTTTAAGCCGGGAGTCGAACATTCAGTACTTC,CASSLSRESNIQYF
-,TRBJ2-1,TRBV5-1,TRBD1,TGCGCCAGCAGCTTGGACAGGGGCGTCGAGCAGTTCTTC,CASSLDRGVEQFF
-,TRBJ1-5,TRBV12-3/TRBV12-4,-,TGTGCCAGCAGTTTGAAGGATCAGCCCCAGCATTTT,CASSLKDQPQHF
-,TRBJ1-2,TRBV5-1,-,TGCGCCAGCAGCTTAGGACAGCCCTATGGCTACACCTTC,CASSLGQPYGYTF
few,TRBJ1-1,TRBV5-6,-,TGTGCCAGCAGCCGGGGCCACTTGAACACTGAAGCTTTCTTT,CASSRGHLNTEAFF
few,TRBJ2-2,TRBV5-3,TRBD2,TGTGCCAGAATCCGACGGGGGGCGAACACCGGGGAGCTGTTTTTT,CARIRRGANTGELFF
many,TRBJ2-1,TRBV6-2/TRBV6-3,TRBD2,TGTGCCAGCAGTTACCAAAGGGGAAGCGGGAACTACAATGAGCAGTTCTTC,CASSYQRGSGNYNEQFF
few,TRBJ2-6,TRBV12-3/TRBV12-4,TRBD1,TGTGCCAGCAGCGGGGACAGGGGTTTCTCTGGGGCCAACGTCCTGACTTTC,CASSGDRGFSGANVLTF
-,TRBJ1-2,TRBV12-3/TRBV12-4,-,TGTGCCAGCAGTCCCTGGACCTTC,CASSPWTF
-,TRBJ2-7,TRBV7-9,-,TGTGCCAGCAGCTTAGGCCTGGGGGCTGTCGAGCAGTACTTC,CASSLGLGAVEQYF
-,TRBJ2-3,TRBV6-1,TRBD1,TGTGCCAGCGTGGACAGGGGAGGAGGCACAGATACGCAGTATTTT,CASVDRGGGTDTQYF
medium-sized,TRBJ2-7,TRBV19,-,TGTGCCAGTAGTATCGGTCTTACCTACGAGCAGTACTTC,CASSIGLTYEQYF